A single T cell receptor beta chain is shown here with its context. The antigen remains undetermined. The sample comes from a study of blood T cells in healthy people across ages. CDR1 and CDR2 from the germline V gene are MDHEN and SYDVKM. The CDR3 spans 13 residues. V was clipped by 1 base and J by 4 bases, with 5 bases between them. For the second PCR, which ran for roughly 6 to 12 cycles, a sample-barcoded 5' primer and a J-beta primer mix were used. Every sample returned 2.5 million or more CDR3-containing paired-end reads. TCRdb used MiXCR to reprocess the 5' RACE reads, holding one entry per CDR3 protein. The sample contains some 1.5 million distinct CDR3 sequences, roughly 27% of which appear only once. General study points: Shifts in expanded clonotypes may have been confounded by donor CMV status, which was unknown.

At least 7 million PBMCs were isolated per sample. The V gene is TRBV28, the J gene TRBJ1-3, with D unresolved. The sample was blood. This clonotype was obtained from a woman younger than 45 in good health. CDR3 in amino acids: CASSLSGGNTIYF. The CDR3 coding sequence is TGTGCCAGCAGTTTATCGGGAGGAAACACCATATATTTT.